Listed here are 27 T cell receptor beta chains from one sample, sequenced in a study of blood T cell repertoires in COVID-19. Only in-frame clones appear in the TCRdb table, and some are missing; sequencing was by immunoSEQ multiplex PCR. The profile shows almost 200,000 clones, 70% to 90% of them singletons. The sample consisted of peripheral blood. The receptors come from a man between 60 and 75 years old with COVID-19, enrolled during active disease.

The chain uses TRBV11-2 and TRBJ1-1; perhaps TRBD1 as D (6 bases). Germline V gene sequence: CDR1 SGHAT, CDR2 FQNNGV. There are 14 residues in the CDR3. Trimming pared 3 bases from V and 2 bases from J, leaving 10 bases between. CDR3 bases: TGTGCCAGCAGCTTCGGGACACCCAACACTGAAGCTTTCTTT. Translated, it gives CASSFGTPNTEAFF.

This clone has more than one count but fewer than ten. This chain uses TRBV4-3 with TRBJ1-5; D is unresolved. Germline CDR1 LGHNA, CDR2 YSLEER. CDR3 length: 14 residues. Trimming removed 0 bases from V and 3 bases from J, with 6 bases in between. For the CDR3, the DNA is TGCGCCAGCAGCCAAGAGCGGGTCAATCAGCCCCAGCATTTT. As protein: CASSQERVNQPQHF.

J is TRBJ2-7 and V is TRBV30; possibly TRBD1 for D (5 bases). V lost 0 bases and J 4 bases, leaving 7 bases between the germline ends. Per the germline V gene, CDR1 is GTSNPN and CDR2 is SVGIG (reference sequence). The CDR3 has 12 amino acids. The CDR3 loop is CAWSVKGYEQYF. The CDR3 DNA sequence: TGTGCCTGGAGTGTTAAGGGGTACGAGCAGTACTTC.

The rearrangement joins TRBV6-4 to TRBJ1-4; no firm D call. This CDR3 contains 14 residues. The V gene lost 8 bases and the J gene lost 6 bases, with 16 bases spanning the gap. Germline V gives CDR1 MRHNA, CDR2 SNTAGT. The chain's CDR3 is CASPLEGRDEKLFF. The CDR3 DNA is TGTGCCAGCCCTTTGGAGGGTCGGGATGAAAAACTGTTTTTT.

This clone has only one observation. V and J are TRBV6-5 and TRBJ1-4, with 8 bases identical to TRBD1. Germline V gene lookup returns CDR1 MNHEY and CDR2 SVGAGI. The CDR3 is 14 residues long. The V gene end was trimmed by 7 bases and the J gene end by 4 bases; junction bases not matched to a gene: 5. The CDR3 sequence: CASNPDRVNEKLFF. The CDR3 coding sequence is TGTGCCAGCAATCCGGACAGGGTTAATGAAAAACTGTTTTTT.

The chain carries TRBV5-1 and TRBJ2-7, with TRBD1 identical over 8 bases. The trim removed 4 bases at V and 3 bases at J, leaving 9 bases unmatched. The CDR3 extends over 15 amino acids. Germline V lookup: CDR1 SGHRS, CDR2 YFSETQ. The CDR3 is CASSPTGQGIYEQYF. CDR3 in DNA: TGCGCCAGCAGCCCAACCGGACAGGGTATCTACGAGCAGTACTTC.

The rearrangement uses TRBV6-6 and TRBJ2-7; D remains ambiguous. The CDR3 is made up of 13 amino acids. Per the germline V gene, CDR1 is MNHNY and CDR2 is SVGAGI (reference sequence). Trimming took off 6 bases at V and 2 bases at J, with 11 bases between the two ends. CDR3 sequence: CASRRLQAYEQYF. The CDR3, as DNA: TGTGCCAGCAGACGCTTACAAGCCTACGAGCAGTACTTC.

V usage is TRBV15 and J usage is TRBJ1-4; 7 nucleotides align to TRBD1. V shed 6 bases and J 4 bases; nucleotides not matched to a gene: 8. CDR3 length: 15 residues. The V gene's germline CDR1 is LNHNV and CDR2 YYDKDF (reference sequence). CDR3 sequence: CATSESTGLNEKLFF. The CDR3 coding sequence is TGTGCCACCAGTGAATCGACAGGGCTTAATGAAAAACTGTTTTTT. The entire variable domain, with the rest obtained from reference TRBV15 and TRBJ1-4, is as follows: DAMVIQNPRYQVTQFGKPVTLSCSQTLNHNVMYWYQQKSSQAPKLLFHYYDKDFNNEADTPDNFQSRRPNTSFCFLDIRSPGLGDTAMYLCATSESTGLNEKLFFGSGTQLSVL.

The V call is TRBV7-2, the J call TRBJ2-2; D may be TRBD2 (5 bases). Germline CDR1 and CDR2: SGHTA and FQGNSA. The CDR3 has 16 residues. Trimming left V 1 base short and J 0 bases short, with 9 bases between. CDR3 coding DNA: TGTGCCAGCAGCTTAGATAGCGCAACGAACACCGGGGAGCTGTTTTTT. It is translated as CASSLDSATNTGELFF.

The rearrangement uses TRBV18 and TRBJ2-1; D is undetermined. Germline V CDR1 and CDR2: KGHSH, LQKENI. The length of the CDR3 is 14 residues. V dropped 4 bases and J dropped 2 bases, with 9 bases sitting between them. CDR3 protein: CASSQTQTYNEQFF. The CDR3 DNA sequence: TGTGCCAGCTCACAGACACAAACCTACAATGAGCAGTTCTTC.

The rearrangement uses TRBV7-6 and TRBJ1-2; D gene uncertain. The CDR3 has 13 amino acids. V shed 5 bases and J shed 2 bases, with 9 bases lying between them. The germline gives CDR1 SGHVS, CDR2 FNYEAQ. CDR3 loop: CASSPEENYGYTF. The CDR3 bases are TGTGCCAGCAGCCCAGAAGAAAACTATGGCTACACCTTC.

The V gene is TRBV30, the J gene TRBJ1-2; 7 positions match TRBD1. Trimming cost V 5 bases and J 2 bases; bases outside gene matches: 2. The CDR3 consists of 12 residues. Germline CDR1 and CDR2: GTSNPN and SVGIG (reference sequence). The CDR3 here is CAWDRANYGYTF. In DNA, the CDR3 is TGTGCCTGGGACAGGGCCAACTATGGCTACACCTTC.

The chain uses TRBV27 and TRBJ1-2, with no clear D. The V end was cut by 5 bases, the J end by 0 bases, with 7 bases between. The germline gives CDR1 MNHEY, CDR2 SMNVEV (reference sequence). The CDR3 runs 13 residues. CDR3 DNA sequence: TGTGCCAGCAGTCGTTATCCTAACTATGGCTACACCTTC. It is translated as CASSRYPNYGYTF.

This chain connects TRBV11-2 to TRBJ1-3; D possibly corresponds to TRBD1 (5 bases). The length of the CDR3 is 15 residues. CDR1 is SGHAT and CDR2 is FQNNGV in the germline V gene. V lost 2 bases and J lost 1, with 9 bases in between. The CDR3 spells CASSLYGTSGNTIYF. The CDR3 DNA is TGTGCCAGCAGCTTATACGGGACTTCTGGAAACACCATATATTTT.

This chain links TRBV10-3 with TRBJ2-1, with 12 bases identical to TRBD1. Germline CDR1 is ENHRY and CDR2 is SYGVKD. V was pared by 4 bases and J by 2 bases, with 3 bases of the junction left unmatched. This CDR3 contains 16 residues. Here the CDR3 DNA reads TGTGCCATCAGTGGGGGGACAGGGGGCGCCTACAATGAGCAGTTCTTC. Translation gives CAISGGTGGAYNEQFF.

The rearrangement links TRBV5-1 to TRBJ1-5; 9 bases fit TRBD1. Looked up from germline, CDR1 is SGHRS and CDR2 is YFSETQ. The CDR3 spans 15 residues. Losses at the gene ends were 4 bases for V and 1 base for J; bases not matched to a gene: 3. CDR3 loop: CASSLGQGSNQPQHF. CDR3 nucleotides: TGCGCCAGCAGCCTCGGACAGGGGAGCAATCAGCCCCAGCATTTT.

The rearrangement uses TRBV7-2 and TRBJ1-2, with 10 bases lining up with TRBD1. After removal of 4 bases from V and 8 bases from J, the junction contained 7 bases not matched to a gene. The CDR3 loop spans 14 amino acids. Germline assignment: CDR1 SGHTA and CDR2 FQGNSA. The CDR3 DNA is TGTGCCAGCAGCTCCCGACAGGGGGCGGGCGGCTACACCTTC. Translated, it gives CASSSRQGAGGYTF.

This clone was observed a single time. V usage is TRBV19 and J usage is TRBJ2-1; 7 bases line up with TRBD2. CDR1 is LNHDA, CDR2 SQIVND, per germline (reference sequence). This CDR3 contains 14 residues. V was clipped by 7 bases and J by 7 bases; unmatched bases: 10. The CDR3 region is CASTDAGARNEQFF. DNA of the CDR3: TGTGCCAGTACAGACGCGGGAGCGAGGAATGAGCAGTTCTTC.

V usage is TRBV5-5 and J usage is TRBJ1-6, with D possibly being TRBD1 (6 bases). Trimming removed 0 bases at V and 9 bases at J, with 10 bases between. Looked up from germline, CDR1 is SGHKS and CDR2 is YYEKEE (reference sequence). The CDR3 is 14 residues long. In DNA, the CDR3 is TGTGCCAGCAGCTTGGACAGGGTGATTTCACCCCTCCACTTT. Protein product: CASSLDRVISPLHF.

The gene calls are TRBV9 and TRBJ1-2; TRBD1 is a possible D gene (5 bases). The germline V and J ends were trimmed by 4 bases and 2 bases, with 15 bases remaining between them. The CDR3 length is 15 residues. The germline V gene encodes CDR1 SGDLS and CDR2 YYNGEE. Here the CDR3 reads CASSPHRRMNYGYTF. DNA of the CDR3: TGTGCCAGCAGCCCTCACAGGCGGATGAACTATGGCTACACCTTC.

This chain links TRBV5-4 with TRBJ1-2; 8 bases are a match to TRBD1. The ends lost 2 bases at V and 6 bases at J; junction bases unmatched: 3. In germline, CDR1 is SGHNT, CDR2 YYREEE (reference sequence). CDR3 length: 13 residues. Here the CDR3 DNA reads TGTGCCAGCAGCTTCACAGGGGGGAATGGCTACACCTTC. Protein: CASSFTGGNGYTF.

The chain has TRBV24-1 and TRBJ1-1, with a weak D call TRBD1 (6 bases). The V gene's germline CDR1 is KGHDR and CDR2 SFDVKD. There are 12 residues in the CDR3. V lost 1 base and J 12 bases, leaving 11 bases between the germline ends. DNA of the CDR3: TGTGCCACCAGTGATTTCTCCAGGGGAACTTTCTTT. Translated: CATSDFSRGTFF.

This sequence joins TRBV6-1 and TRBJ2-3; the D is unclear. The CDR3 length is 14 residues. The germline V gene has CDR1 MNHNS and CDR2 SASEGT. V shed 3 bases and J shed 2 bases, with 9 bases lying between them. CDR3 nucleotides: TGTGCCAGCAGTGACGCCGACTCCACAGATACGCAGTATTTT. Its protein is CASSDADSTDTQYF.

This chain connects TRBV19 to TRBJ1-1; tentatively, D is TRBD1 (5 bases). Trimming shortened V by 7 bases and J by 6 bases, and 18 bases separated the two germline ends. Germline CDR1 and CDR2: LNHDA and SQIVND (reference sequence). The CDR3 is 14 residues long. Written as DNA, the CDR3 is TGTGCCAGTACCACCGGGCAGGGTGTCCCTGAAGCTTTCTTT. Translated: CASTTGQGVPEAFF.

The table lists this clone with a count of one. The CDR3 here is CASSQGTDGYTF. CDR3 DNA sequence: TGTGCCAGCAGCCAAGGGACAGATGGCTACACCTTC. The chain recombines TRBV5-6 with TRBJ1-2; TRBD1 aligns across 7 bases. Unmatched junction bases numbered 3, after V lost 4 bases and J lost 6 bases. Germline lookup yields CDR1 SGHDT and CDR2 YYEEEE. The length of the CDR3 is 12 residues. The full variable domain, its missing parts supplied by reference TRBV5-6 and TRBJ1-2, is DAGVTQSPTHLIKTRGQQVTLRCSPKSGHDTVSWYQQALGQGPQFIFQYYEEEERQRGNFPDRFSGHQFPNYSSELNVNALLLGDSALYLCASSQGTDGYTFGSGTRLTVV.

This sequence joins TRBV9 and TRBJ2-7, with 7 positions matching TRBD1. CDR3 length: 13 residues. With V trimmed by 4 bases and J by 3 bases, 4 bases remained unmatched. CDR1 and CDR2 (germline): SGDLS, YYNGEE. The CDR3 region has the DNA TGTGCCAGCAGCTTCGGACAGGACTACGAGCAGTACTTC. As protein: CASSFGQDYEQYF.

The chain has TRBV6-5 and TRBJ1-2; TRBD1 matches at 9 bases. This CDR3 region has 13 residues. Germline CDR1 is MNHEY and CDR2 is SVGAGI. V was pared by 6 bases and J by 8 bases, with 7 bases of the junction left unmatched. CDR3 nucleotide sequence: TGTGCCAGCAGCCACAGGGGGCGAGAGGGCTACACCTTC. This codes for CASSHRGREGYTF.